This paragraph reports one T cell receptor (beta chain). The antigen is unknown. The data are from a study of OX40 agonist ivuxolimab in advanced cancers. Study-level points and caveats: Clonal expansion from baseline to week 6 occurred in both CD4+ and CD8+ T cells. Fewer expanded clones were found on average in CD4+ than in CD8+ T cells.

Baseline, cycle 4 day 1, and cycle 7 day 1 were the blood sampling points. The repertoire was sequenced with immunoSEQ multiplex PCR; TCRdb's copy has only in-frame clones and lacks some. There are 65,000 to 95,000 clones in the sample; around 88% occur only once, and 0.75% to 0.9% lies in the top ten. Germline V gene lookup returns CDR1 SGHAT and CDR2 FQNNGV. This CDR3 is built from 15 residues. Trimming removed 5 bases from V and 4 bases from J, with 14 bases in between. This clonotype was obtained from an adult with an advanced solid tumor such as melanoma, head and neck, liver or kidney cancer. This sequence joins TRBV11-2 and TRBJ2-2; maybe TRBD2 (5 bases). The sample in question was CD4+ or CD8+ T cells sorted from blood, obtained in a trial of the OX40 agonist ivuxolimab. The CDR3 coding sequence is TGTGCCAGCAGCAGAGGGCCCGGCTCCACCGGGGAGCTGTTTTTT. Amino acid sequence: CASSRGPGSTGELFF.